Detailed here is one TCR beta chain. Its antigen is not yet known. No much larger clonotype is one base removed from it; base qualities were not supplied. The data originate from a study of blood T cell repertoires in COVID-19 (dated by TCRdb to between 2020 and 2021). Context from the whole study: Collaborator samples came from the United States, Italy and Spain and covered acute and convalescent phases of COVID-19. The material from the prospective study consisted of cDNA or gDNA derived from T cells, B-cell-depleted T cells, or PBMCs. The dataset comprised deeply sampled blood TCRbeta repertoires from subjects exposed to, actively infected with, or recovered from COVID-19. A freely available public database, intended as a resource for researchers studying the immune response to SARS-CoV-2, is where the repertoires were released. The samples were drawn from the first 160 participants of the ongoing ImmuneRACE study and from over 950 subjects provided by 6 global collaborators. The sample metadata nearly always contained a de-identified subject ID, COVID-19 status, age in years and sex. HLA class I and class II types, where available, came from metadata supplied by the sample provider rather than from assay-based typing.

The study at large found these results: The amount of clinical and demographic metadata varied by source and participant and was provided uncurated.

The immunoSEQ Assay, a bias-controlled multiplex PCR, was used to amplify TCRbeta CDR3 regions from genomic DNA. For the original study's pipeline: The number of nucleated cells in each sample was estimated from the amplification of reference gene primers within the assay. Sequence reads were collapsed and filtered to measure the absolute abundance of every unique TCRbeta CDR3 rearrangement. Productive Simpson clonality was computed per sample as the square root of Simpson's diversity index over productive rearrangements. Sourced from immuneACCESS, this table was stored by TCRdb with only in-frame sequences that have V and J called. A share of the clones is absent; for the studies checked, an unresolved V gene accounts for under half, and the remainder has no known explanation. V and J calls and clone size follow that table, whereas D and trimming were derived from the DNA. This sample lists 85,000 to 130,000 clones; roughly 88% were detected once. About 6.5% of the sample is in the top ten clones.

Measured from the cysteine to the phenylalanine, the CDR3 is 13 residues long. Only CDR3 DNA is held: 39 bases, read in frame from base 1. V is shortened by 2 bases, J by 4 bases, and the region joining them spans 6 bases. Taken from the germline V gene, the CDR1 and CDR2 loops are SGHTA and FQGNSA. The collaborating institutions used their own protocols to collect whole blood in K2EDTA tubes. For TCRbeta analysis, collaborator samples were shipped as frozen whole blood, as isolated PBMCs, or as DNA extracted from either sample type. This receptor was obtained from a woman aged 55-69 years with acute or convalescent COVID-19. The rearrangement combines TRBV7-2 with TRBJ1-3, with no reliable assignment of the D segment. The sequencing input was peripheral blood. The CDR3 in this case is CASSLSSGNTIYF. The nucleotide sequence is TGTGCCAGCAGCTTAAGCTCCGGAAACACCATATATTTT.